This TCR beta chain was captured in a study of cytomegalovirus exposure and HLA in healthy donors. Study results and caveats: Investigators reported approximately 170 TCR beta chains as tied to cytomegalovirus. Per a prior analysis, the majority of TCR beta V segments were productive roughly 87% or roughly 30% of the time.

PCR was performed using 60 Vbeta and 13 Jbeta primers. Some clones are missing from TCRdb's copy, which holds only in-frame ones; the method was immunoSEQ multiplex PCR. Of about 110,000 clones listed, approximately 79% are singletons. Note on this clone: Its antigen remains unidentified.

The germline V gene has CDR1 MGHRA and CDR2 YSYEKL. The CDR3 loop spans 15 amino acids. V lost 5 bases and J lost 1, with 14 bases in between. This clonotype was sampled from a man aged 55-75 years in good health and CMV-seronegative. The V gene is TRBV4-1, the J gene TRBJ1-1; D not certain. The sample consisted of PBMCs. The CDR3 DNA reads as TGCGCCAGCAGCACGCGCGGCGACTCGAACACTGAAGCTTTCTTT. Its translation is CASSTRGDSNTEAFF.